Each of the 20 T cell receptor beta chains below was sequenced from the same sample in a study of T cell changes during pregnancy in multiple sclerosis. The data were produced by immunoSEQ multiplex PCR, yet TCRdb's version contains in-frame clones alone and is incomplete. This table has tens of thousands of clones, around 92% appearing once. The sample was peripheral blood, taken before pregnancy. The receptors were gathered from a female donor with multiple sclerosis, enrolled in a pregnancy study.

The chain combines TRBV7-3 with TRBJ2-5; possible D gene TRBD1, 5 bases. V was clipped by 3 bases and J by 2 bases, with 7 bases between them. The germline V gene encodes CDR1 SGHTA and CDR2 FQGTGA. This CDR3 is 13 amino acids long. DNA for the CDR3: TGTGCCAGCAGCTTTGGGGCGCAAGAGACCCAGTACTTC. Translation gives CASSFGAQETQYF.

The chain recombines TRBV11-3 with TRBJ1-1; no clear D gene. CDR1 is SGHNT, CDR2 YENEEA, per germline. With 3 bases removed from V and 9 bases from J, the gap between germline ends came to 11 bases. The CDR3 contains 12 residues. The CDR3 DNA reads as TGTGCCAGCAGCTTTAGTTCGGGAAAAGCTTTCTTT. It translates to CASSFSSGKAFF.

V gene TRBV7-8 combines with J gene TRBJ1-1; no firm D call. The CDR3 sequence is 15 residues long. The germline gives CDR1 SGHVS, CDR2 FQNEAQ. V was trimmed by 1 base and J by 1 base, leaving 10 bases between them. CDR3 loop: CASSLGRAANTEAFF. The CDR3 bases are TGTGCCAGCAGCTTAGGGAGAGCCGCGAACACTGAAGCTTTCTTT.

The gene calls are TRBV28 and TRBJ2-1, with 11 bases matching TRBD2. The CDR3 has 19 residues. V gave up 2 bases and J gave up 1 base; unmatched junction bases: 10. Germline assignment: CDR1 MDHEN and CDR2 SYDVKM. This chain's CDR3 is CASSLGLAGGSVSYNEQFF. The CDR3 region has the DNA TGTGCCAGCAGTTTAGGCCTAGCGGGAGGAAGTGTTTCCTACAATGAGCAGTTCTTC.

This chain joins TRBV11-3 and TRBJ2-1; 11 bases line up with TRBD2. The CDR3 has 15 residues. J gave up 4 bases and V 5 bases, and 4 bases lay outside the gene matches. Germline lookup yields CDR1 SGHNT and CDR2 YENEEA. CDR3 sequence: CASSQGLAGYNEQFF. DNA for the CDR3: TGTGCCAGCAGCCAAGGACTAGCGGGTTACAATGAGCAGTTCTTC.

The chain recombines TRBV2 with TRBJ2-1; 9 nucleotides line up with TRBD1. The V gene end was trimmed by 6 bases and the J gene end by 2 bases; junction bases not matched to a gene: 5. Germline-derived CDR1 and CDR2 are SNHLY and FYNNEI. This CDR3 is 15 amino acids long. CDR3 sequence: CASRLTGGPYNEQFF. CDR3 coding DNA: TGTGCCAGCAGACTGACAGGGGGTCCCTACAATGAGCAGTTCTTC.

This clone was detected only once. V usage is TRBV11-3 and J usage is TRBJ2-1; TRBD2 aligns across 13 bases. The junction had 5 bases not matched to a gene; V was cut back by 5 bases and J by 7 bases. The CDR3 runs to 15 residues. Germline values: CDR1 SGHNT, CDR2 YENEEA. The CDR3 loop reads CASSLGTSGINEQFF. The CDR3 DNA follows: TGTGCCAGCAGCCTGGGGACTAGCGGGATAAATGAGCAGTTCTTC.

CDR3 DNA: TGTGCCAGCAGTTTTACTCCGGGACAGGCGGTTAACTATGGCTACACCTTC. Translating it yields CASSFTPGQAVNYGYTF. The chain links TRBV27 to TRBJ1-2; 8 bases fit TRBD1. CDR3 length equals 17 residues. Germline V lookup: CDR1 MNHEY, CDR2 SMNVEV (reference sequence). Germline trimming cut 3 bases from V and 1 base from J; bases unmatched to any gene: 10.

CDR3 nucleotide sequence: TGTGCCAGTAGTATAGCTTACGGGACTAGCGGACAGGAGCAGTACTTC. Protein: CASSIAYGTSGQEQYF. This chain links TRBV19 with TRBJ2-7; 11 nucleotides align to TRBD2. CDR3 length: 16 amino acids. CDR1 and CDR2 (germline): LNHDA, SQIVND (reference sequence). V was pared by 1 base and J by 7 bases, with 9 bases of the junction left unmatched.

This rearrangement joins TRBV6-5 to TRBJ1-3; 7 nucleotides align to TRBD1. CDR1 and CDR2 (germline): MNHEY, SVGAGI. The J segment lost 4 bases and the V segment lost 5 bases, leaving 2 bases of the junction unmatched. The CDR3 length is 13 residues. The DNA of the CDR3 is TGTGCCAGCAGTCGGGACAGAGGAAACACCATATATTTT. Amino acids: CASSRDRGNTIYF.

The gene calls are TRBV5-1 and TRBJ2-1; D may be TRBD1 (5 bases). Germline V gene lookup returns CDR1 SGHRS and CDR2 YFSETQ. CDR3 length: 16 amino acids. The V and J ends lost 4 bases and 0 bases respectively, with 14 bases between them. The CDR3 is CASSTLGQGSYNEQFF. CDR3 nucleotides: TGCGCCAGCAGCACCCTGGGGCAGGGCTCCTACAATGAGCAGTTCTTC.

CDR3 residues: CASSYWLAGVRETGELFF. For the CDR3, the DNA is TGTGCCAGCAGTTACTGGCTAGCGGGAGTTCGAGAAACCGGGGAGCTGTTTTTT. The chain combines TRBV6-8 with TRBJ2-2; 10 bases match TRBD2. The germline CDR1 and CDR2 sequences are MNHGY and SAAAGT. The CDR3 length is 18 residues. Trimming took 1 base from V and 5 from J; bases not matched to a gene: 10.

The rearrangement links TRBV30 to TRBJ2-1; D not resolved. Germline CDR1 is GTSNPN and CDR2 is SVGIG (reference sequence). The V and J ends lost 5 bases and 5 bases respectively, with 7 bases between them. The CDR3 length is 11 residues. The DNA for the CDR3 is TGTGCCTGGGAGGTGCACAATGAGCAGTTCTTC. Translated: CAWEVHNEQFF.

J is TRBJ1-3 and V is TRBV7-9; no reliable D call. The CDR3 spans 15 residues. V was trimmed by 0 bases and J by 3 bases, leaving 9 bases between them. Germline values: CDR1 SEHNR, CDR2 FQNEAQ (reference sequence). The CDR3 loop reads CASSLALGIGNTIYF. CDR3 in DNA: TGTGCCAGCAGCTTAGCCTTGGGCATTGGAAACACCATATATTTT.

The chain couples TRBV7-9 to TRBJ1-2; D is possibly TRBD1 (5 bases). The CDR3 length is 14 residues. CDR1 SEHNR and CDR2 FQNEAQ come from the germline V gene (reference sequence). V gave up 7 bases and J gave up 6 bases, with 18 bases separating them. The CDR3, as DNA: TGTGCCAGCACCTGGTCGGCAGGGAACGATGGCTACACCTTC. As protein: CASTWSAGNDGYTF.

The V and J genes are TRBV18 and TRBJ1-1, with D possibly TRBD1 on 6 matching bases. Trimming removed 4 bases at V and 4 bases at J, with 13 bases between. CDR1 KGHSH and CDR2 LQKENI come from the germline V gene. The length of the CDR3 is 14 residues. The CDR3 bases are TGTGCCAGCTCACTCCAGGACAGCTTCACTGAAGCTTTCTTT. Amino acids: CASSLQDSFTEAFF. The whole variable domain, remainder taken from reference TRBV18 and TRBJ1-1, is NAGVMQNPRHLVRRRGQEARLRCSPMKGHSHVYWYRQLPEEGLKFMVYLQKENIIDESGMPKERFSAEFPKEGPSILRIQQVVRGDSAAYFCASSLQDSFTEAFFGQGTRLTVV.

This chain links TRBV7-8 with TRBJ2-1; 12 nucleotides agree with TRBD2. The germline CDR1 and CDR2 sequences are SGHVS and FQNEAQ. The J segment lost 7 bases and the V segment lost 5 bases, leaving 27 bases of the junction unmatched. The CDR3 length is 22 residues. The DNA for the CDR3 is TGTGCCAGCAGCAGCCGGGACAGGAGAACTCTCGAAGGACTAGCGGGAAGGAATGAGCAGTTCTTC. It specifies CASSSRDRRTLEGLAGRNEQFF.

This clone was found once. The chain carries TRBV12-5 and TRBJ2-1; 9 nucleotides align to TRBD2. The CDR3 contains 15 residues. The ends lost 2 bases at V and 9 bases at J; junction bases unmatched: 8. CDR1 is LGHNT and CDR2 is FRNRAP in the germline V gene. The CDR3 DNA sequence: TGTGCTAGTGGTTTGTTGGCGGGAGGGCTACTTGAGCAGTTCTTC. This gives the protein CASGLLAGGLLEQFF. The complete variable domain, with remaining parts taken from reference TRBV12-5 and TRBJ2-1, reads DARVTQTPRHKVTEMGQEVTMRCQPILGHNTVFWYRQTMMQGLELLAYFRNRAPLDDSGMPKDRFSAEMPDATLATLKIQPSEPRDSAVYFCASGLLAGGLLEQFFGPGTRLTVL.

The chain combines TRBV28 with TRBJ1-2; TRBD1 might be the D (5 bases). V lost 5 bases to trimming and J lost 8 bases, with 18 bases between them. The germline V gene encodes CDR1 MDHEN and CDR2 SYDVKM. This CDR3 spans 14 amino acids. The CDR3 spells CASSTAGNPRGYTF. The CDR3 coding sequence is TGTGCCAGCAGTACCGCAGGGAACCCCCGGGGCTACACCTTC.

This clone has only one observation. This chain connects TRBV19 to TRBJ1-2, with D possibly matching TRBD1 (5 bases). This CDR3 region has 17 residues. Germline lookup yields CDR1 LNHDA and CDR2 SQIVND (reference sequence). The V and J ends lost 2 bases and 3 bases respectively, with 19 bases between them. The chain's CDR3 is CASSIFVVTGPYYGYTF. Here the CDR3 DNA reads TGTGCCAGTAGTATATTCGTGGTTACAGGCCCCTACTATGGCTACACCTTC.